This TCR beta chain was obtained from a study of regulatory T cells in long-lasting Graves disease. Time point given: newly diagnosed GD, antithyroid drugs for less than 3 months. PBMCs provided the RNA from which the TCR library was made. According to the study, TCR beta libraries were built with iRepertoire HTBI primers and CDR3-region Arm-PCR. Each CDR3 protein gets one entry after TCRdb re-called the multiplex PCR reads with MiXCR. The data show about 470,000 distinct CDR3 sequences, roughly 17% seen once. V gave up 4 bases and J gave up 3 bases, with 13 bases separating them. The CDR3 covers 14 residues. Germline-derived CDR1 and CDR2 are MNHNS and SASEGT. The same data also contributed to another study, on T cells in Graves' hyperthyroidism and ophthalmopathy.

The clonotype comes from a man aged 40-55 years with Graves disease. This chain links TRBV6-1 with TRBJ2-7; possible D gene TRBD1, 6 bases. The material was peripheral blood mononuclear cells (PBMCs), obtained at new diagnosis, from a patient treated with antithyroid drugs. CDR3 DNA sequence: TGTGCCAGCAGTGGAGGGGACATACTCTACGAGCAGTACTTC. It encodes CASSGGDILYEQYF.